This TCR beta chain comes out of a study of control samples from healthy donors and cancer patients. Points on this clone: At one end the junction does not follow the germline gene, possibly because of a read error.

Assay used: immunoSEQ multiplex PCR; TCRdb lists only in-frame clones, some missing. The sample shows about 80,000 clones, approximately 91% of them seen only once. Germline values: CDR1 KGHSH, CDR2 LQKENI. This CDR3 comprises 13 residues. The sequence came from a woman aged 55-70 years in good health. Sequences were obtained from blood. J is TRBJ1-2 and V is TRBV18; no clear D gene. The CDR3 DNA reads TGTGCCAGCTCACCCAGTACCGACTCATCCCCTTTTTTC. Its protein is CASSPSTDSSPFF.